Listed below are T cell receptor beta chains from one sample, sequenced in a study of blood T cell repertoires in COVID-19. Clones were read by immunoSEQ multiplex PCR, and TCRdb kept only the in-frame ones, dropping some. The repertoire holds about 65,000 clones, with 90% to 95% as singletons. Sample: peripheral blood. The origin of the receptors is a man in his 70s with active COVID-19. Both conserved end residues are part of each CDR3. A D gene is named only where the DNA matches it firmly. Where a row states a size, it is once, few, many or the class of an expanded clone; other rows omit it.

v_call: TRBV19
j_call: TRBJ1-5
d_call: -
clone_size: once
cdr3_nt: TGTGCCAGTAGTATCACCGAGTATAGCAATCAGCCCCAGCATTTT
cdr3_aa: CASSITEYSNQPQHF

v_call: TRBV11-3
j_call: TRBJ2-1
d_call: TRBD2
clone_size: -
cdr3_nt: TGTGCCAGCAGCTTAGGCGCCGGGAGCGGGGGAGCCTACAATGAGCAGTTCTTC
cdr3_aa: CASSLGAGSGGAYNEQFF

v_call: TRBV5-4
j_call: TRBJ1-2
d_call: TRBD1
clone_size: -
cdr3_nt: TGTGCCAGCAGCTGGGGGGGACAGGGCAACTATGGCTACACCTTC
cdr3_aa: CASSWGGQGNYGYTF

v_call: TRBV27
j_call: TRBJ2-3
d_call: TRBD2
clone_size: -
cdr3_nt: TGTGCCAGCAGTCAACCAGCGGGGGGGCTTTTTGGCACAGATACGCAGTATTTT
cdr3_aa: CASSQPAGGLFGTDTQYF

v_call: TRBV5-1
j_call: TRBJ2-3
d_call: TRBD2
clone_size: -
cdr3_nt: TGCGCCAGCAGCTTGACCAGCGGGAGGGGTGATACGCAGTATTTT
cdr3_aa: CASSLTSGRGDTQYF

v_call: TRBV12-5
j_call: TRBJ2-3
d_call: TRBD1
clone_size: -
cdr3_nt: TGTGCTAGTGGCGCGGGACAGGGTTACACAGATACGCAGTATTTT
cdr3_aa: CASGAGQGYTDTQYF

v_call: TRBV6-6
j_call: TRBJ2-5
d_call: TRBD1
clone_size: -
cdr3_nt: TGTGCCAGCCAGAGGACAGGGCGGCAAGAGACCCAGTACTTC
cdr3_aa: CASQRTGRQETQYF

v_call: TRBV4-1
j_call: TRBJ2-1
d_call: TRBD2
clone_size: -
cdr3_nt: TGCGCCAGCAGCCATCCTAGCGGGGGGGAATACAATGAGCAGTTCTTC
cdr3_aa: CASSHPSGGEYNEQFF

v_call: TRBV18
j_call: TRBJ2-1
d_call: TRBD1
clone_size: -
cdr3_nt: TGTGCCAGCTCACTAAGGACAGGTAGCTCCTACAATGAGCAGTTCTTC
cdr3_aa: CASSLRTGSSYNEQFF

v_call: TRBV21-1
j_call: TRBJ2-5
d_call: -
clone_size: -
cdr3_nt: TGTGCCAGCAGCAAAGAGAGAACAGGGGGTTCTCGGCAAGAGACCCAGTACTTC
cdr3_aa: CASSKERTGGSRQETQYF

v_call: TRBV4-1
j_call: TRBJ2-1
d_call: TRBD2
clone_size: once
cdr3_nt: TGCGCCAGCAGCCAAAAGCTAGCGGGGGGGCTTTACAATGAGCAGTTCTTC
cdr3_aa: CASSQKLAGGLYNEQFF

v_call: TRBV5-6
j_call: TRBJ2-7
d_call: TRBD1
clone_size: -
cdr3_nt: TGTGCCAGCAGCTTCGGCCCGGGGACAGGGTACGAGCAGTACTTC
cdr3_aa: CASSFGPGTGYEQYF

v_call: TRBV28
j_call: TRBJ2-4
d_call: -
clone_size: -
cdr3_nt: TGTGCCAGCAGCTCAGCGTGGGCAGGGCAAGGGTGGGCCAAAAACATTCAGTACTTC
cdr3_aa: CASSSAWAGQGWAKNIQYF

v_call: TRBV2
j_call: TRBJ2-1
d_call: -
clone_size: -
cdr3_nt: TGTGCCAGCAGTGAACGAGCCTCCCTCTGGAATGAGCAGTTCTTC
cdr3_aa: CASSERASLWNEQFF

v_call: TRBV10-3
j_call: TRBJ1-5
d_call: -
clone_size: -
cdr3_nt: TGTGCCATCAGGGGGGGACTCGATCAGCCCCAGCATTTT
cdr3_aa: CAIRGGLDQPQHF

v_call: TRBV29-1
j_call: TRBJ2-6
d_call: -
clone_size: -
cdr3_nt: TGCAGCGCCCTTCCCACTTCTGGGGCCAACGTCCTGACTTTC
cdr3_aa: CSALPTSGANVLTF

v_call: TRBV28
j_call: TRBJ1-4
d_call: -
clone_size: -
cdr3_nt: TGTGCCAGCAGTCCCTGGGACACTGACAGAACTGAAAAACTGTTTTTT
cdr3_aa: CASSPWDTDRTEKLFF

v_call: TRBV5-4
j_call: TRBJ1-1
d_call: -
clone_size: -
cdr3_nt: TGTGCCAGCAGCTCAAAACAGAACACTGAAGCTTTCTTT
cdr3_aa: CASSSKQNTEAFF

v_call: TRBV7-6
j_call: TRBJ2-4
d_call: -
clone_size: -
cdr3_nt: TGTGCCAGCAGCTTAGTGCAGGGTCCAGCCAAAAACATTCAGTACTTC
cdr3_aa: CASSLVQGPAKNIQYF

v_call: TRBV5-1
j_call: TRBJ1-4
d_call: TRBD1
clone_size: -
cdr3_nt: TGCGCCAGCAGCTTGGGACAGGGAAATGAAAAACTGTTTTTT
cdr3_aa: CASSLGQGNEKLFF

v_call: TRBV4-1
j_call: TRBJ1-1
d_call: -
clone_size: -
cdr3_nt: TGCGCCAGCAGCCTAGAACCTGACAGGCAAGCTTTCTTT
cdr3_aa: CASSLEPDRQAFF

v_call: TRBV18
j_call: TRBJ2-1
d_call: TRBD1
clone_size: -
cdr3_nt: TGTGCCAGCTCATTCCCGGGACAGGGGGCCTACAATGAGCAGTTCTTC
cdr3_aa: CASSFPGQGAYNEQFF

v_call: TRBV4-1
j_call: TRBJ2-5
d_call: TRBD1
clone_size: -
cdr3_nt: TGCGCCAGCAGCCAAACCGGGACAGGGGGGAGTCGGCTCCAAGAGACCCAGTACTTC
cdr3_aa: CASSQTGTGGSRLQETQYF

v_call: TRBV7-2
j_call: TRBJ1-6
d_call: TRBD1
clone_size: -
cdr3_nt: TGTGCCAGCAGCCCCGACAGGGCTAATTCACCCCTCCACTTT
cdr3_aa: CASSPDRANSPLHF

v_call: TRBV6-6
j_call: TRBJ1-1
d_call: TRBD1
clone_size: -
cdr3_nt: TGTGCCAGCAGTCCTTCCGACAGGGGGAACACTGAAGCTTTCTTT
cdr3_aa: CASSPSDRGNTEAFF

v_call: TRBV7-2
j_call: TRBJ2-3
d_call: -
clone_size: -
cdr3_nt: TGTGCCAGCAGCTCCCAGGGGTTAAGGACAGATACGCAGTATTTT
cdr3_aa: CASSSQGLRTDTQYF

v_call: TRBV7-3
j_call: TRBJ2-3
d_call: TRBD2
clone_size: -
cdr3_nt: TGTGCCAGCAGCTTAAACGGGGGGGCGTTTGATACGCAGTATTTT
cdr3_aa: CASSLNGGAFDTQYF

v_call: TRBV6-5
j_call: TRBJ2-1
d_call: -
clone_size: -
cdr3_nt: TGTGCCAGCAGGAGTCCGGGACTCTACTACAATGAGCAGTTCTTC
cdr3_aa: CASRSPGLYYNEQFF

v_call: TRBV19
j_call: TRBJ1-5
d_call: TRBD1
clone_size: -
cdr3_nt: TGTGCCAGTAGTAAAGACAGGGGGCTTAGCAATCAGCCCCAGCATTTT
cdr3_aa: CASSKDRGLSNQPQHF

v_call: TRBV3-1/TRBV3-2
j_call: TRBJ1-5
d_call: TRBD1
clone_size: -
cdr3_nt: TGTGCCAGCAGCGCTCTAGGGACAGATAGCAATCAGCCCCAGCATTTT
cdr3_aa: CASSALGTDSNQPQHF

v_call: TRBV6-2/TRBV6-3
j_call: TRBJ2-7
d_call: TRBD1
clone_size: once
cdr3_nt: TGTGCCAGCAGCCTAAGGACAGGAATATCCTACGAGCAGTACTTC
cdr3_aa: CASSLRTGISYEQYF

v_call: TRBV5-1
j_call: TRBJ1-4
d_call: TRBD1
clone_size: -
cdr3_nt: TGCGCCAGCAGCGTGCGGGGACAGGATAATGAAAAACTGTTTTTT
cdr3_aa: CASSVRGQDNEKLFF

v_call: TRBV28
j_call: TRBJ1-1
d_call: TRBD1
clone_size: -
cdr3_nt: TGTGCCAGCAGTTTGTCAGGGGGCTCTGAAGCTTTCTTT
cdr3_aa: CASSLSGGSEAFF

v_call: TRBV28
j_call: TRBJ1-2
d_call: TRBD1
clone_size: -
cdr3_nt: TGTGCCAGCAGTTTAGGGGACAGGTTCTATGGCTACACCTTC
cdr3_aa: CASSLGDRFYGYTF

v_call: TRBV9
j_call: TRBJ2-2
d_call: -
clone_size: -
cdr3_nt: TGTGCCAGCAGCGACCCCCCGGACAGGAACACCGGGGAGCTGTTTTTT
cdr3_aa: CASSDPPDRNTGELFF

v_call: TRBV10-1
j_call: TRBJ2-2
d_call: -
clone_size: -
cdr3_nt: TGCGCCAGCAGGCCGGGACAAACGAACACCGGGGAGCTGTTTTTT
cdr3_aa: CASRPGQTNTGELFF

v_call: TRBV29-1
j_call: TRBJ1-1
d_call: -
clone_size: -
cdr3_nt: TGCAGCGCGGCTCACGGCACTGAAGCTTTCTTT
cdr3_aa: CSAAHGTEAFF

v_call: TRBV24-1
j_call: TRBJ2-2
d_call: TRBD2
clone_size: -
cdr3_nt: TGTGCCACCAGTGATCTAGCGGGGGGGCAGACCGGGGAGCTGTTTTTT
cdr3_aa: CATSDLAGGQTGELFF

v_call: TRBV27
j_call: TRBJ1-6
d_call: -
clone_size: -
cdr3_nt: TGTGCCAGCAGTCCGACATTTATCGAGTTGGATTCACCCCTCCACTTT
cdr3_aa: CASSPTFIELDSPLHF

v_call: TRBV7-3
j_call: TRBJ2-1
d_call: TRBD1
clone_size: -
cdr3_nt: TGTGCCAGCAGCTCGACAGGGGGATACAATGAGCAGTTCTTC
cdr3_aa: CASSSTGGYNEQFF

v_call: TRBV29-1
j_call: TRBJ2-1
d_call: TRBD1
clone_size: once
cdr3_nt: TGCAGCGTTGAAGGGGACAGACCATACAATGAGCAGTTCTTC
cdr3_aa: CSVEGDRPYNEQFF

v_call: TRBV18
j_call: TRBJ2-5
d_call: TRBD2
clone_size: -
cdr3_nt: TGTGCCAGCTCACCACCGCAGCGGGGCTACCAAGAGACCCAGTACTTC
cdr3_aa: CASSPPQRGYQETQYF

v_call: TRBV6-2/TRBV6-3
j_call: TRBJ2-7
d_call: -
clone_size: -
cdr3_nt: TGTGCCAGCAGCAACCTTTTCGGGGGCTCCTACGAGCAGTACTTC
cdr3_aa: CASSNLFGGSYEQYF

v_call: TRBV9
j_call: TRBJ2-2
d_call: TRBD2
clone_size: -
cdr3_nt: TGTGCCAGCAGCGTAGTAGCTAGCGGGGGGCGCGGGGAGCTGTTTTTT
cdr3_aa: CASSVVASGGRGELFF

v_call: TRBV6-1
j_call: TRBJ1-5
d_call: -
clone_size: once
cdr3_nt: TGTGCCAGCAGTGAAGGGCCAGGGTTGCGGCAGCCCCAGCATTTT
cdr3_aa: CASSEGPGLRQPQHF

v_call: TRBV11-2
j_call: TRBJ2-5
d_call: TRBD2
clone_size: -
cdr3_nt: TGTGCCAGCAGCCCCTCGCTAGCGGGGGGGCAAGAGACCCAGTACTTC
cdr3_aa: CASSPSLAGGQETQYF

v_call: TRBV10-3
j_call: TRBJ2-4
d_call: TRBD1
clone_size: once
cdr3_nt: TGTGCCATCAGTGACGGGACAGTAGCCAAAAACATTCAGTACTTC
cdr3_aa: CAISDGTVAKNIQYF

v_call: TRBV9
j_call: TRBJ2-7
d_call: TRBD1
clone_size: once
cdr3_nt: TGTGCCAGCAGCGTGAGGACAGGATCCTACGAGCAGTACTTC
cdr3_aa: CASSVRTGSYEQYF

v_call: TRBV5-1
j_call: TRBJ2-1
d_call: TRBD2
clone_size: -
cdr3_nt: TGCGCCAGCTCTCTCGGGGGGGCGTACAATGAGCAGTTCTTC
cdr3_aa: CASSLGGAYNEQFF

v_call: TRBV5-8
j_call: TRBJ1-5
d_call: -
clone_size: -
cdr3_nt: TGTGCCAGCAGCTCATCCGGGACACTTTTAAGCAATCAGCCCCAGCATTTT
cdr3_aa: CASSSSGTLLSNQPQHF

v_call: TRBV18
j_call: TRBJ1-1
d_call: TRBD1
clone_size: -
cdr3_nt: TGTGCCAGCTCACCGACAGGGGAATCTGAAGCTTTCTTT
cdr3_aa: CASSPTGESEAFF

v_call: TRBV5-4
j_call: TRBJ2-1
d_call: TRBD1
clone_size: -
cdr3_nt: TGTGCCAGCAGCCCCACACCCGGGACAGTCGTCAATGAGCAGTTCTTC
cdr3_aa: CASSPTPGTVVNEQFF

v_call: TRBV11-3
j_call: TRBJ2-2
d_call: TRBD1
clone_size: -
cdr3_nt: TGTGCCAGCAGCTTAGGAGGGACAGAAAACACCGGGGAGCTGTTTTTT
cdr3_aa: CASSLGGTENTGELFF

v_call: TRBV9
j_call: TRBJ2-1
d_call: TRBD2
clone_size: -
cdr3_nt: TGTGCCAGCAGCGTAGCGGGTTCTAGCGGGGGTGGTTACAATGAGCAGTTCTTC
cdr3_aa: CASSVAGSSGGGYNEQFF

v_call: TRBV18
j_call: TRBJ1-2
d_call: -
clone_size: -
cdr3_nt: TGTGCCAGCTCTCAACGGGGAGGGGATGGCTACACCTTC
cdr3_aa: CASSQRGGDGYTF

v_call: TRBV18
j_call: TRBJ2-7
d_call: TRBD1
clone_size: -
cdr3_nt: TGTGCCAGCTCACCACCGTACAACAGGGGGTACTACGAGCAGTACTTC
cdr3_aa: CASSPPYNRGYYEQYF

v_call: TRBV6-1
j_call: TRBJ1-2
d_call: TRBD1
clone_size: -
cdr3_nt: TGTGCCAGCAGTGAATCCTTCGCGACAGGGAAAAAAGATGGCTACACCTTC
cdr3_aa: CASSESFATGKKDGYTF

v_call: TRBV6-5
j_call: TRBJ1-2
d_call: TRBD1
clone_size: -
cdr3_nt: TGTGCCAGCAGGGGACAGGGGGAATTTAACTATGGCTACACCTTC
cdr3_aa: CASRGQGEFNYGYTF

v_call: TRBV7-8
j_call: TRBJ2-3
d_call: -
clone_size: -
cdr3_nt: TGTGCCAGCAGCCCCAACACCCCGGGAGGCACAGATACGCAGTATTTT
cdr3_aa: CASSPNTPGGTDTQYF

v_call: TRBV5-6
j_call: TRBJ2-3
d_call: -
clone_size: -
cdr3_nt: TGTGCCAGCAGTTATGGACAAATGGGGACAGATACGCAGTATTTT
cdr3_aa: CASSYGQMGTDTQYF